This entry lists 13 T cell receptor beta chains sequenced from one sample in a study of cytomegalovirus exposure and HLA in healthy donors. The PCR was carried out with 60 Vbeta primers and 13 Jbeta primers. Data came from immunoSEQ multiplex PCR; TCRdb stores just in-frame clones and leaves some out. Of about 170,000 clones listed, 73% were seen once; the top ten hold about 5.4%. The material sequenced was PBMCs. The receptors were sampled from a woman aged 18-29 years in good health and CMV-seropositive.

The chain recombines TRBV7-6 with TRBJ2-2, with 8 bases matching TRBD1. The CDR3 sequence is 15 residues long. V lost 5 bases and J lost 1; bases outside the gene matches: 3. CDR1 SGHVS and CDR2 FNYEAQ come from the germline V gene. The CDR3: CASSPGTGNTGELFF. Here the CDR3 DNA reads TGTGCCAGCAGCCCAGGGACAGGGAACACCGGGGAGCTGTTTTTT.

This clone turned up a few times. The V call is TRBV7-2, the J call TRBJ1-5; no clear D gene. Germline values: CDR1 SGHTA, CDR2 FQGNSA. Trimming shortened V by 5 bases and J by 0 bases, and 17 bases separated the two germline ends. The CDR3 extends over 17 amino acids. CDR3 sequence reads: CASSPLPTGSSNQPQHF. DNA for the CDR3: TGTGCCAGCAGCCCTCTCCCCACGGGGAGTAGCAATCAGCCCCAGCATTTT.

A remark on this clone: At one of its ends the junction is not consistent with the germline gene, which may arise from a read error. CDR3 coding DNA: TGTGCTAGCAGACCCGGGACACCTGGGGCGACCCAGTACTTC. This sequence encodes CASRPGTPGATQYF. The chain recombines TRBV7-7 with TRBJ2-5; possible D gene TRBD1, 6 bases. Looked up from germline, CDR1 is SSHAT and CDR2 is FNYEAQ (reference sequence). There are 14 residues in the CDR3.

This chain uses TRBV28 with TRBJ2-7, with 8 bases lining up with TRBD2. This CDR3 region has 13 residues. CDR1 MDHEN and CDR2 SYDVKM come from the germline V gene. V lost 7 bases and J lost 4; bases outside the gene matches: 6. The CDR3, as DNA: TGTGCCAGCAATCGGGGGGGCATTTACGAGCAGTACTTC. Its translation is CASNRGGIYEQYF.

The chain has TRBV9 and TRBJ1-2; TRBD1 is a possible D gene (5 bases). The CDR3 has 14 amino acids. V was clipped by 0 bases and J by 7 bases, with 13 bases between them. The germline V gene encodes CDR1 SGDLS and CDR2 YYNGEE. The CDR3 loop is CASSVDSGPGGYTF. CDR3 DNA: TGTGCCAGCAGCGTAGATTCAGGGCCGGGTGGCTACACCTTC.

This chain links TRBV2 with TRBJ2-7, with 10 nucleotides matching TRBD1. Trimming at V came to 9 bases and at J to 5 bases, leaving 7 bases not matched to a gene. The germline V gene encodes CDR1 SNHLY and CDR2 FYNNEI. The CDR3 is 13 residues long. The CDR3 sequence is CARTDRGRNEQYF. The CDR3 bases are TGTGCCAGAACCGACAGGGGGCGAAACGAGCAGTACTTC.

This clone was counted a single time. The rearrangement uses TRBV19 and TRBJ1-1; D unresolved. Trimming took off 0 bases at V and 10 bases at J, with 12 bases between the two ends. The CDR3 extends over 13 amino acids. The V gene's germline CDR1 is LNHDA and CDR2 SQIVND (reference sequence). CDR3 DNA: TGTGCCAGTAGTATAGATCTTACAGCCCGAGCTTTCTTT. This codes for CASSIDLTARAFF.

This clone was seen a handful of times. V usage is TRBV7-2 and J usage is TRBJ1-3; D gene unclear. The CDR3 has 12 residues. Looked up from germline, CDR1 is SGHTA and CDR2 is FQGNSA. Trimming took 2 bases from V and 8 from J, leaving 7 bases between them. Here the CDR3 reads CASSLYLDTIYF. For the CDR3, the DNA is TGTGCCAGCAGCTTATACTTAGACACCATATATTTT.

This clone was seen only a few times. This chain joins TRBV13 and TRBJ2-3; 8 nucleotides match TRBD2. This CDR3 is built from 17 residues. Germline V gives CDR1 PRHDT, CDR2 FYEKMQ (reference sequence). The J segment lost 4 bases and the V segment lost 0 bases, leaving 9 bases of the junction unmatched. The CDR3 DNA sequence: TGTGCCAGCAGCTTAGGTATCGAGGCGGGGGGCTCAGATACGCAGTATTTT. As protein: CASSLGIEAGGSDTQYF.

V and J are TRBV7-9 and TRBJ1-6, with TRBD1 matching over 9 bases. The CDR3 totals 19 residues. Germline CDR1 SEHNR, CDR2 FQNEAQ (reference sequence). With V trimmed by 4 bases and J by 10 bases, 20 bases remained unmatched. The chain's CDR3 is CASSSPGGQGASSGSPLHF. Here the CDR3 DNA reads TGTGCCAGCAGCTCCCCAGGGGGACAGGGTGCCTCGAGTGGATCACCCCTCCACTTT.

J is TRBJ2-1 and V is TRBV27; 13 bases line up with TRBD2. Germline CDR1 reads MNHEY; CDR2 reads SMNVEV (reference sequence). This CDR3 spans 15 amino acids. Trimming cost V 4 bases and J 8 bases; bases outside gene matches: 5. CDR3 protein: CASSWTSGGGDEQFF. CDR3 sequence (DNA): TGTGCCAGCAGTTGGACTAGCGGGGGTGGAGATGAGCAGTTCTTC.

This sequence joins TRBV2 and TRBJ2-5; the D is unclear. V shed 7 bases and J shed 4 bases, with 10 bases lying between them. This CDR3 spans 12 amino acids. Per the germline V gene, CDR1 is SNHLY and CDR2 is FYNNEI. This CDR3 is CASMGRSETQYF. The DNA of the CDR3 is TGTGCCAGCATGGGCCGCTCAGAGACCCAGTACTTC.

With regard to this clone: Other DNA sequences in the sample encode the same CDR3. This chain joins TRBV28 and TRBJ1-2, with D perhaps matching TRBD1 (6 bases). V was pared by 6 bases and J by 3 bases, with 14 bases between. CDR1 and CDR2 from the germline V gene are MDHEN and SYDVKM. This CDR3 has 14 residues. This CDR3 is CASSLITGYYGYTF. The CDR3 coding sequence is TGTGCCAGCAGCCTAATAACAGGGTACTATGGCTACACCTTC.